This T cell receptor (beta chain) was recorded in a study of T cell repertoires in cytomegalovirus infection. Study context: CMV infection plus the matching HLA type was flagged by public TCR beta signatures. Study-wide results and caveats: Summed public TCR beta family frequency identified CMV carriers bearing the relevant HLA. Ex vivo responses were dominated by HLA-C-restricted CMV-specific TCR beta clonotypes.

TCRdb reprocessed the reads with MiXCR, giving one entry per CDR3 protein. The sample gives fewer than 550,000 distinct CDR3 sequences, approximately 31% of which show up once; 12% to 15% is in the top ten. Trimming shortened V by 3 bases and J by 0 bases, and 11 bases separated the two germline ends. Germline values: CDR1 ENHRY, CDR2 SYGVKD. The CDR3 totals 16 residues. This clonotype came up a few times. No antigen is known for it. The V and J genes are TRBV10-3 and TRBJ1-4, with no clear D. The TCR originated in a human donor in good health (CMV status not recorded). Some clones in this sample may be carry-over from other donors' samples. The sample consisted of PBMCs. The CDR3 DNA reads as TGTGCCATCAGTGAACGGACGGGTACAACTAATGAAAAACTGTTTTTT. Its translation is CAISERTGTTNEKLFF.